In its sample, the clone carrying this T cell receptor beta chain was seen many times. The data derive from a study of blood T cell repertoires in COVID-19. Source study methods: How many nucleated cells were present was estimated from reference gene primer amplification. Some clones are missing from TCRdb's copy, which holds only in-frame ones; the method was immunoSEQ multiplex PCR. The DNA was the basis for D and trimming; V, J and clone size are from that table. The sample carries some 130,000 clones, 70% to 90% recorded once. V lost 6 bases and J lost 4, with 12 bases in between. The CDR3 loop spans 13 amino acids. CDR1 and CDR2 from the germline V gene are MDHEN and SYDVKM.

The specimen was peripheral blood. The sequence was collected from an older woman with acute or convalescent COVID-19. The chain links TRBV28 to TRBJ1-2, with D possibly TRBD1 on 6 matching bases. The CDR3 DNA sequence: TGTGCCAGCAGCGCCGGACAGTTCTATGGCTACACCTTC. Protein sequence: CASSAGQFYGYTF.